The rows below give T cell receptor beta chains drawn from one sample of a study of human thymus T cells. Here immunoSEQ multiplex PCR was the method, and the copy in TCRdb shows in-frame clones only, minus some. The table lists some 78,000 clones, 90% to 97% of them singletons. Sequenced material: thymus tissue. These receptors came from a boy younger than two with a congenital heart defect but otherwise immunologically healthy. Both conserved end residues are part of each CDR3. Each record gives: CDR3 DNA, CDR3 protein, clone size, J gene, D gene, V gene. The D gene is left open where the match is weak. The size entry is marked missing in some rows and otherwise reads once, few, many or a size class.

CDR3nt: TGTGCCAGCAGTTACAAAGGGGAGAACACTGAAGCTTTCTTT
CDR3aa: CASSYKGENTEAFF
abundance: NA
j_gene: TRBJ1-1
d_gene: NA
v_gene: TRBV6-5

CDR3nt: TGTGCCAGCTCACGCAGTCCGGGACAGGGCCCCTACGAGCAGTACTTC
CDR3aa: CASSRSPGQGPYEQYF
abundance: once
j_gene: TRBJ2-7
d_gene: TRBD1
v_gene: TRBV18

CDR3nt: TGCGCCAGCAGCCCGCGATGGTGCCCGAGAAACACTGAAGCTTTCTTT
CDR3aa: CASSPRWCPRNTEAFF
abundance: NA
j_gene: TRBJ1-1
d_gene: NA
v_gene: TRBV5-1

CDR3nt: TGTGCCAGCAGTCCCGGCGGGGGGCTGGGGTCCTACGAGCAGTACTTC
CDR3aa: CASSPGGGLGSYEQYF
abundance: NA
j_gene: TRBJ2-7
d_gene: TRBD2
v_gene: TRBV27

CDR3nt: TGTGCCAGCAGCTTAAGGACTAGCGGGGGGCCACCGAACACCGGGGAGCTGTTTTTT
CDR3aa: CASSLRTSGGPPNTGELFF
abundance: NA
j_gene: TRBJ2-2
d_gene: TRBD2
v_gene: TRBV7-3

CDR3nt: TGTGCCAGCAGCTTAACCCTGACGAGAAACGATACGCAGTATTTT
CDR3aa: CASSLTLTRNDTQYF
abundance: NA
j_gene: TRBJ2-3
d_gene: NA
v_gene: TRBV11-2

CDR3nt: TGTGCCAGCAAGCCTCCGGGCTACGAGCAGTACTTC
CDR3aa: CASKPPGYEQYF
abundance: NA
j_gene: TRBJ2-7
d_gene: NA
v_gene: TRBV6-1

CDR3nt: TGTGCCAGCAGTGTCTCAGGGAACTTCCAAGAGACCCAGTACTTC
CDR3aa: CASSVSGNFQETQYF
abundance: NA
j_gene: TRBJ2-5
d_gene: NA
v_gene: TRBV9

CDR3nt: TGTGCCAGCAGCTTAACGGGGGGCTGGAAGACCCAGTACTTC
CDR3aa: CASSLTGGWKTQYF
abundance: NA
j_gene: TRBJ2-5
d_gene: NA
v_gene: TRBV11-2

CDR3nt: TGTGCCACCGCCTCCACAGATACGCAGTATTTT
CDR3aa: CATASTDTQYF
abundance: NA
j_gene: TRBJ2-3
d_gene: NA
v_gene: TRBV10-3

CDR3nt: TGTGCCAGCAGCTTAGGTGTGTTTGGCAATCAGCCCCAGCATTTT
CDR3aa: CASSLGVFGNQPQHF
abundance: NA
j_gene: TRBJ1-5
d_gene: NA
v_gene: TRBV7-2

CDR3nt: TGTGCCATCCTGGGGGGGGGCCCGCCCAGCTCTGGAAACACCATATATTTT
CDR3aa: CAILGGGPPSSGNTIYF
abundance: NA
j_gene: TRBJ1-3
d_gene: NA
v_gene: TRBV7-9

CDR3nt: TGTGCCACCCTACGGTCGGGCAGGGGGCCTTTCGGGCCCCAGCATTTT
CDR3aa: CATLRSGRGPFGPQHF
abundance: NA
j_gene: TRBJ1-5
d_gene: TRBD1
v_gene: TRBV28

CDR3nt: TGTGCCAGCAGCCCCCAACCGGGACTAGCGGATTTATACACAGATACGCAGTATTTT
CDR3aa: CASSPQPGLADLYTDTQYF
abundance: NA
j_gene: TRBJ2-3
d_gene: TRBD2
v_gene: TRBV11-1

CDR3nt: TGTGCCAGCAGTTTCAGAGGGGGAATAGCCAAAAACATTCAGTACTTC
CDR3aa: CASSFRGGIAKNIQYF
abundance: NA
j_gene: TRBJ2-4
d_gene: NA
v_gene: TRBV6-5

CDR3nt: TGTGCCAGCAGCGCAGCCCGCCGGGACAGATACTACAATGAGCAGTTCTTC
CDR3aa: CASSAARRDRYYNEQFF
abundance: NA
j_gene: TRBJ2-1
d_gene: TRBD1
v_gene: TRBV7-2

CDR3nt: TGTGCCAGCAGCTTAACCAGGGATTGTGGCTACACCTTC
CDR3aa: CASSLTRDCGYTF
abundance: NA
j_gene: TRBJ1-2
d_gene: NA
v_gene: TRBV7-2

CDR3nt: TGCGCCAGCAGCCGGTGGGGGGGCGGAGAGCAGTTCTTC
CDR3aa: CASSRWGGGEQFF
abundance: NA
j_gene: TRBJ2-1
d_gene: NA
v_gene: TRBV4-1

CDR3nt: TGTGCCAGCAAGTACTGGGGGCTAGCGGGTTCGGAGACCCAGTACTTC
CDR3aa: CASKYWGLAGSETQYF
abundance: NA
j_gene: TRBJ2-5
d_gene: TRBD2
v_gene: TRBV2

CDR3nt: TGCAGCGTTGAACCGACAGGGAGGAAGACCCAGTACTTC
CDR3aa: CSVEPTGRKTQYF
abundance: NA
j_gene: TRBJ2-5
d_gene: NA
v_gene: TRBV29-1

CDR3nt: TGCGCCAGCACAAAACACAGGGGGTCCTACAATGAGCAGTTCTTC
CDR3aa: CASTKHRGSYNEQFF
abundance: once
j_gene: TRBJ2-1
d_gene: TRBD1
v_gene: TRBV4-3

CDR3nt: TGTGCCAGCACCCGGGGCAATCAGCCCCAGCATTTT
CDR3aa: CASTRGNQPQHF
abundance: few
j_gene: TRBJ1-5
d_gene: NA
v_gene: TRBV6-1

CDR3nt: TGTGCCAGCAGTTATTCGGCCGGTTCCTACGAGCAGTACTTC
CDR3aa: CASSYSAGSYEQYF
abundance: NA
j_gene: TRBJ2-7
d_gene: NA
v_gene: TRBV6-9

CDR3nt: TGCGCCAGCAGCCAAGAGTCCCAGCGGGAGGGCCTTTACGAGCAGTACTTC
CDR3aa: CASSQESQREGLYEQYF
abundance: NA
j_gene: TRBJ2-7
d_gene: TRBD2
v_gene: TRBV4-1

CDR3nt: TGTGCCAGCAGCTTGGGTCTGCTCTCTGGGGCCAACGTCCTGACTTTC
CDR3aa: CASSLGLLSGANVLTF
abundance: NA
j_gene: TRBJ2-6
d_gene: NA
v_gene: TRBV14

CDR3nt: TGTGCCAGCAGCTTACGCCTACCGCGGGGGGGCACAGATACGCAGTATTTT
CDR3aa: CASSLRLPRGGTDTQYF
abundance: NA
j_gene: TRBJ2-3
d_gene: TRBD2
v_gene: TRBV7-9

CDR3nt: TGTGCCAGCAGCCAAGATCGATCAGGCTTATGGTCACCCCTCCACTTT
CDR3aa: CASSQDRSGLWSPLHF
abundance: NA
j_gene: TRBJ1-6
d_gene: NA
v_gene: TRBV4-2

CDR3nt: TGTGCCAGCAGCTCCTGGACAGGGCGCACAGATACGCAGTATTTT
CDR3aa: CASSSWTGRTDTQYF
abundance: NA
j_gene: TRBJ2-3
d_gene: TRBD1
v_gene: TRBV6-6

CDR3nt: TGTGCCAGCAGTCCGACAGGGAAATCCTACGAGCAGTACTTC
CDR3aa: CASSPTGKSYEQYF
abundance: NA
j_gene: TRBJ2-7
d_gene: TRBD1
v_gene: TRBV28

CDR3nt: TGCAGTGCTAGGGGACAGGATGAAGCTTTCTTT
CDR3aa: CSARGQDEAFF
abundance: NA
j_gene: TRBJ1-1
d_gene: TRBD1
v_gene: TRBV20-1

CDR3nt: TGTGCCAGTAGTATAGAGGGGGAGCTGTTTTTT
CDR3aa: CASSIEGELFF
abundance: NA
j_gene: TRBJ2-2
d_gene: NA
v_gene: TRBV19

CDR3nt: TGCGCCAGCAGCCAAGGGTCAAAAAGCAGCTCTGGGGCCAACGTCCTGACTTTC
CDR3aa: CASSQGSKSSSGANVLTF
abundance: NA
j_gene: TRBJ2-6
d_gene: NA
v_gene: TRBV4-1

CDR3nt: TGCGCCAGCAGCCAAGCTGGCGTCCACGAAGCAGATACGCAGTATTTT
CDR3aa: CASSQAGVHEADTQYF
abundance: NA
j_gene: TRBJ2-3
d_gene: NA
v_gene: TRBV4-1

CDR3nt: TGTGCCAGCAGCGCGGGACAGGGTCGAGGAGATAATTCACCCCTCCACTTT
CDR3aa: CASSAGQGRGDNSPLHF
abundance: NA
j_gene: TRBJ1-6
d_gene: TRBD1
v_gene: TRBV7-6

CDR3nt: TGTGCCAGCAGCTTGGTTACACGGGGGGGCCTAGGCGAGCAGTACTTC
CDR3aa: CASSLVTRGGLGEQYF
abundance: NA
j_gene: TRBJ2-7
d_gene: TRBD2
v_gene: TRBV5-8

CDR3nt: TGTGCCAGCAGCTCCGGCGTAGGGACTAGAGCAGATACGCAGTATTTT
CDR3aa: CASSSGVGTRADTQYF
abundance: NA
j_gene: TRBJ2-3
d_gene: TRBD2
v_gene: TRBV27

CDR3nt: TGTGCCAGCAGTGAGGGACAGTACTATGGCTACACCTTC
CDR3aa: CASSEGQYYGYTF
abundance: NA
j_gene: TRBJ1-2
d_gene: TRBD1
v_gene: TRBV2

CDR3nt: TGCGCCAGCAGCTCTCGCCAGGGCCCTCGGGGGAATGAGCAGTTCTTC
CDR3aa: CASSSRQGPRGNEQFF
abundance: NA
j_gene: TRBJ2-1
d_gene: NA
v_gene: TRBV5-1

CDR3nt: TGCGCCAGCAGTGAGAGAGGGAACGTGCCCTACAATGAGCAGTTCTTC
CDR3aa: CASSERGNVPYNEQFF
abundance: once
j_gene: TRBJ2-1
d_gene: NA
v_gene: TRBV10-1

CDR3nt: TGTGCCAGCAGCTTACCGGGCCTCACCCAGCATTTT
CDR3aa: CASSLPGLTQHF
abundance: NA
j_gene: TRBJ1-5
d_gene: NA
v_gene: TRBV28

CDR3nt: TGTGCCAGCAGTATCCGCCGACAGGGGGCGTACTATGGCTACACCTTC
CDR3aa: CASSIRRQGAYYGYTF
abundance: NA
j_gene: TRBJ1-2
d_gene: TRBD1
v_gene: TRBV27

CDR3nt: TGTGCCAGCAGCTTCCGGGGAAATGAGCAGTTCTTC
CDR3aa: CASSFRGNEQFF
abundance: NA
j_gene: TRBJ2-1
d_gene: NA
v_gene: TRBV5-6

CDR3nt: TGCGCCAGCAGCCAAGATCGATTTCGGGGGACTAGCGGTGGGTACACCGGGGAGCTGTTTTTT
CDR3aa: CASSQDRFRGTSGGYTGELFF
abundance: NA
j_gene: TRBJ2-2
d_gene: TRBD2
v_gene: TRBV4-3

CDR3nt: TGTGCCAGCATTCCCCCCACAGGTGGCAGGGGGATTGGTACTGAAGCTTTCTTT
CDR3aa: CASIPPTGGRGIGTEAFF
abundance: NA
j_gene: TRBJ1-1
d_gene: TRBD1
v_gene: TRBV27

CDR3nt: TGTGCCAGCAGCTCCAGACGGGACAGGGGGTGCGATGAGCAGTTCTTC
CDR3aa: CASSSRRDRGCDEQFF
abundance: NA
j_gene: TRBJ2-1
d_gene: TRBD1
v_gene: TRBV7-2

CDR3nt: TGTGCCAGCAGCAATTTGCGCAGGGTACTAAATCAGCCCCAGCATTTT
CDR3aa: CASSNLRRVLNQPQHF
abundance: NA
j_gene: TRBJ1-5
d_gene: NA
v_gene: TRBV21-1

CDR3nt: TGCAGCGTTGGCTGGGCCAGACAGAAGTACTTC
CDR3aa: CSVGWARQKYF
abundance: NA
j_gene: TRBJ2-5
d_gene: NA
v_gene: TRBV29-1

CDR3nt: TGTGCCAGCAGTTTAAGACCACCCCGAGGGGGCGCGAGCTCCTATCAGCAGTACTTC
CDR3aa: CASSLRPPRGGASSYQQYF
abundance: NA
j_gene: TRBJ2-7
d_gene: TRBD1
v_gene: TRBV27

CDR3nt: TGTGCCTGGAGTATACGACACACCATATATTTT
CDR3aa: CAWSIRHTIYF
abundance: NA
j_gene: TRBJ1-3
d_gene: NA
v_gene: TRBV30

CDR3nt: TGTGCCAGCAGTGATAGCACTGAAGCTTTCTTT
CDR3aa: CASSDSTEAFF
abundance: NA
j_gene: TRBJ1-1
d_gene: NA
v_gene: TRBV2

CDR3nt: TGCGCCAGCAGCCAACCCCGGAGGCGGGAGTCCAAAAACATTCAGTACTTC
CDR3aa: CASSQPRRRESKNIQYF
abundance: NA
j_gene: TRBJ2-4
d_gene: TRBD2
v_gene: TRBV4-1

CDR3nt: TGTGCCACCCCTATTAGCACAGATACGCAGTATTTT
CDR3aa: CATPISTDTQYF
abundance: NA
j_gene: TRBJ2-3
d_gene: NA
v_gene: TRBV7-2

CDR3nt: TGTGCCAGCAGTCAGCGGGAGTCCGCCTACGAGCAGTACTTC
CDR3aa: CASSQRESAYEQYF
abundance: NA
j_gene: TRBJ2-7
d_gene: TRBD2
v_gene: TRBV28

CDR3nt: TGTGCCAGCAGCTTAGACGGCACTCAGGGGTTACTCACTGAAGCTTTCTTT
CDR3aa: CASSLDGTQGLLTEAFF
abundance: NA
j_gene: TRBJ1-1
d_gene: NA
v_gene: TRBV11-3

CDR3nt: TGTGCCAGCAGCTACGGACTAGCGGAACAAGAGACCCAGTACTTC
CDR3aa: CASSYGLAEQETQYF
abundance: once
j_gene: TRBJ2-5
d_gene: TRBD2
v_gene: TRBV7-9

CDR3nt: TGTGCCACCCAAGGGACTAGCGGGACCAGTCGTCGATACAATGAGCAGTTCTTC
CDR3aa: CATQGTSGTSRRYNEQFF
abundance: NA
j_gene: TRBJ2-1
d_gene: TRBD2
v_gene: TRBV19

CDR3nt: TGTGCCAGCAGTATGAACAGGGGGCATGGCTACACCTTC
CDR3aa: CASSMNRGHGYTF
abundance: NA
j_gene: TRBJ1-2
d_gene: TRBD1
v_gene: TRBV28

CDR3nt: TGCGCCAGCAGCCTGAAAACAGGGGTGAACACTGAAGCTTTCTTT
CDR3aa: CASSLKTGVNTEAFF
abundance: NA
j_gene: TRBJ1-1
d_gene: TRBD1
v_gene: TRBV5-1

CDR3nt: TGCGCCAGCAGCCAAGGACAATCGGGATCCGAGCAGTACTTC
CDR3aa: CASSQGQSGSEQYF
abundance: NA
j_gene: TRBJ2-7
d_gene: NA
v_gene: TRBV4-3

CDR3nt: TGTGCCAGCAGTCCCACCCGGACAGGGGGCGAGACCGGGGAGCTGTTTTTT
CDR3aa: CASSPTRTGGETGELFF
abundance: NA
j_gene: TRBJ2-2
d_gene: TRBD1
v_gene: TRBV27